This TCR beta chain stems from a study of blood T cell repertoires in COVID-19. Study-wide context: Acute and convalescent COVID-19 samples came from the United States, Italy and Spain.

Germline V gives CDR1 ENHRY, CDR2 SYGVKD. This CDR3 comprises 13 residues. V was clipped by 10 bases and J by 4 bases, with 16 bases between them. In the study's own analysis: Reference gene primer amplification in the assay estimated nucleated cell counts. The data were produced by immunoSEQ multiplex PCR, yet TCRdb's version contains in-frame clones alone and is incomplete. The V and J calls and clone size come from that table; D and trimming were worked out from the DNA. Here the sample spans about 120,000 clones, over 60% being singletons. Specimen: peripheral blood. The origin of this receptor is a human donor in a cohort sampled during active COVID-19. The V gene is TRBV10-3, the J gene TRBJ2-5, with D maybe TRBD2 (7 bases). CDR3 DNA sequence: TGTGCCAACCAACGGGGGGCAGGAGAGACCCAGTACTTC. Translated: CANQRGAGETQYF.